The rows below give T cell receptor beta chains drawn from one sample of a study of T cell repertoires in cytomegalovirus infection. Their cognate antigens are unknown. Each CDR3 protein gets one entry after TCRdb re-called the reads with MiXCR. Of 650,000 to 900,000 distinct CDR3 sequences in the sample, approximately 29% were seen once. The specimen was cultured CD8+ T cells from PBMCs, collected from culture after CMV antigen stimulation. Receptors originate from a human donor in good health (CMV status not recorded). Some clones in this sample may be carry-over from other donors' samples. Each CDR3 is given without its conserved first and last residue.

V gene	J gene	CDR3 protein
TRBV27	TRBJ2-2	ASSPTDRGTAGELF
TRBV5-6	TRBJ1-5	ASSIRTGRRLQPQH
TRBV19	TRBJ1-2	ASSISRYYGYT
TRBV6-5	TRBJ2-1	ASSPRQGARTEQF
TRBV28	TRBJ1-1	ASSYPGTGLNTEAF
TRBV7-4	TRBJ2-7	ASSLQGKEQY
TRBV7-3	TRBJ2-2	ASSLTGDQVELF
TRBV6-5	TRBJ1-2	ASSYSGGGYT
TRBV7-9	TRBJ2-1	ASSPTSGGLFQNEQF
TRBV12-3/TRBV12-4	TRBJ2-1	ASSLASGVYNEQF
TRBV5-4	TRBJ2-3	ASSLRQGPDTQY
TRBV12-3/TRBV12-4	TRBJ2-5	ASSLLLAGGQETQY
TRBV4-1	TRBJ2-2	ASSQKYSGANTGELF
TRBV6-1	TRBJ2-1	ASKADPYNEQF
TRBV6-1	TRBJ1-5	ASTPGTNQSQH
TRBV28	TRBJ1-2	ASKDRQNYGYT
TRBV19	TRBJ1-1	ASSMVPYGTEAF
TRBV19	TRBJ2-1	ASTVRRGSYNEQF
TRBV6-2/TRBV6-3	TRBJ2-4	ASRLQTGYGKNIQY
TRBV7-8	TRBJ2-1	ASSAHNEQF
TRBV11-1	TRBJ2-4	ASSLIGLENIQY
TRBV18	TRBJ1-4	VSSPDEQWNFATNEKLF
TRBV23-1	TRBJ2-7	ASSQFGQGASYEQY
TRBV6-2/TRBV6-3	TRBJ1-1	ASSFLQDPNTEAF
TRBV20-1	TRBJ1-1	SARDRSTAVEAF
TRBV23-1	TRBJ1-4	ASSQSITATNEKLF
TRBV12-3/TRBV12-4	TRBJ2-3	ASSLYTDTQY
TRBV2	TRBJ2-7	ASLGGNSYEQY
TRBV6-5	TRBJ1-1	ASSFLGGQNEAF
TRBV12-3/TRBV12-4	TRBJ1-2	ASSLAPGGNYGYT
TRBV12-3/TRBV12-4	TRBJ2-1	ASSFLFEQF
TRBV11-2	TRBJ1-1	ASGEAQNTEAF
TRBV6-1	TRBJ2-7	ASSEWTSGGSYEQY
TRBV5-4	TRBJ1-2	ASSGPDLTGNGYT
TRBV6-1	TRBJ1-6	ASSMGRINSPLH
TRBV7-6	TRBJ1-1	ASSPFVGGRSTEAF
TRBV6-1	TRBJ2-1	ASGGRTDGYNEQF
TRBV7-2	TRBJ1-5	ASRMDRLSQPQH
TRBV6-1	TRBJ2-3	ASFDWTSDYFSTQY
TRBV14	TRBJ1-2	ASSNSLISGT
TRBV12-3/TRBV12-4	TRBJ1-4	ASSPPLGAANEKLF
TRBV7-9	TRBJ2-5	ASSPTGGRAETQY
TRBV19	TRBJ2-4	ASSIDSGHFPSTKNIQY
TRBV6-5	TRBJ1-5	ASSFSAGGQPQH
TRBV19	TRBJ1-3	ASSISTGTGNTIY
TRBV3-1	TRBJ2-7	ASSQVVQWGQGGYEQY
TRBV28	TRBJ2-3	ASSYNPSGTSTDTQY
TRBV7-6	TRBJ2-3	ASSSPDRVPTDTQY
TRBV7-3	TRBJ2-1	ASSLLAPYNEQF